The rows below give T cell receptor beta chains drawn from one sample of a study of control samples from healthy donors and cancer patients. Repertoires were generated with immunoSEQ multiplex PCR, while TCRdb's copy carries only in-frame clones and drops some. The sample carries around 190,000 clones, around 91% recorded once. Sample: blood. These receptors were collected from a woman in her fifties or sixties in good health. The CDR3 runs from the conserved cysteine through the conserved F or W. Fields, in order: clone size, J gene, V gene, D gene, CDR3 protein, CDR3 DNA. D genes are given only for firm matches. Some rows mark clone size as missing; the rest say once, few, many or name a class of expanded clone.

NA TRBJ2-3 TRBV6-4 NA CASSPSGSTDTQYF TGTGCCAGCAGTCCCAGCGGGAGCACAGATACGCAGTATTTT
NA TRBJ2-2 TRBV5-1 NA CASSLNSLGTGELFF TGCGCCAGCAGCTTGAACAGCTTGGGGACCGGGGAGCTGTTTTTT
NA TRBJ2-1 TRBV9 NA CASSARFGGVANEQFF TGTGCCAGCAGCGCCCGATTCGGAGGCGTCGCCAATGAGCAGTTCTTC
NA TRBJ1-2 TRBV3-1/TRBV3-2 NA CASSQVSRGNYGYTF TGTGCCAGCAGCCAAGTTTCTCGGGGGAACTATGGCTACACCTTC
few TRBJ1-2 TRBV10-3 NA CAISESGPSDGYTF TGTGCCATCAGTGAGTCGGGGCCAAGCGATGGCTACACCTTC
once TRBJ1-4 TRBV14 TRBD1 CASSRGQGYEKLFF TGTGCCAGCAGCCGCGGACAGGGGTATGAAAAACTGTTTTTT
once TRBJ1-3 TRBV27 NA CASTTGGTWYF TGTGCCAGCACCACCGGAGGGACGTGGTATTTT
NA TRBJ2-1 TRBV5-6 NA CASSWGGLSSYNEQFF TGTGCCAGCAGCTGGGGTGGGTTAAGCTCCTACAATGAGCAGTTCTTC
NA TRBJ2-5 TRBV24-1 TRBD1 CATSDLRDRVETQYF TGTGCCACCAGTGATCTCCGGGACAGGGTCGAGACCCAGTACTTC
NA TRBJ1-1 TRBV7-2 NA CASSLTTNTEAFF TGTGCCAGCAGCTTGACAACGAACACTGAAGCTTTCTTT
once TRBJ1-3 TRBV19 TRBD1 CASSAPGQGGPGNTIYF TGTGCCAGTAGTGCGCCGGGACAGGGGGGTCCTGGAAACACCATATATTTT
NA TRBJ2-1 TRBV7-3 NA CASSFFTSNEQFF TGTGCCAGCAGCTTTTTTACTTCTAATGAGCAGTTCTTC
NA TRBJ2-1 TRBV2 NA CASRDLGYEQFF TGTGCCAGCAGGGATCTAGGGTATGAGCAGTTCTTC
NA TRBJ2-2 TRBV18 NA CASSPWITGQNTGELFF TGTGCCAGCTCACCATGGATAACAGGGCAGAACACCGGGGAGCTGTTTTTT
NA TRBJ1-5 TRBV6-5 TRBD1 CASRGDRGNQPQHF TGTGCCAGCAGGGGGGACAGGGGGAATCAGCCCCAGCATTTT
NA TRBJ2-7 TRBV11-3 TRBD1 CASSLDGTGFYEQYF TGTGCCAGCAGCTTGGACGGGACAGGGTTCTACGAGCAGTACTTC
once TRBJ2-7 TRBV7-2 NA CASRRDSYEQYF TGTGCCAGCAGACGAGACAGCTACGAGCAGTACTTC
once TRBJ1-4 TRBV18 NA CASSEQSDEKLFF TGTGCCAGCTCGGAGCAGTCGGATGAAAAACTGTTTTTT
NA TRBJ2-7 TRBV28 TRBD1 CASSSQAGTGVSYEQYF TGTGCCAGCAGTTCTCAAGCCGGGACAGGGGTATCCTACGAGCAGTACTTC
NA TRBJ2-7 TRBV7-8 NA CASSLSFYEQYF TGTGCCAGCAGTCTTTCCTTTTACGAGCAGTACTTC
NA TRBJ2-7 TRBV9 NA CASSGQSSYEQYF TGTGCCAGCAGCGGACAGAGCTCCTACGAGCAGTACTTC
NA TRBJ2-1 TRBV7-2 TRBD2 CASSTRGLAGGNEQFF TGTGCCAGCAGCACCCGGGGACTAGCGGGGGGGAATGAGCAGTTCTTC
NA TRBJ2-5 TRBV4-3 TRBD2 CASSAGTRETQYF TGCGCCAGCAGCGCCGGGACTAGGGAGACCCAGTACTTC
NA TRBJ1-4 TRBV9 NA CASSATSASATNEKLFF TGTGCCAGCAGCGCTACATCTGCCTCGGCAACTAATGAAAAACTGTTTTTT
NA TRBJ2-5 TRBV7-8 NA CASSLAVGETQYF TGTGCCAGCAGCTTAGCGGTGGGGGAGACCCAGTACTTC
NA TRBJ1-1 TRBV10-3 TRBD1 CAISERQGEAFF TGTGCCATCAGTGAAAGACAGGGCGAAGCTTTCTTT
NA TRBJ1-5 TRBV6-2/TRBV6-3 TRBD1 CASSYATGGGNQPQHF TGTGCCAGCAGTTACGCAACAGGGGGAGGCAATCAGCCCCAGCATTTT
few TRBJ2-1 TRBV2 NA CASSAPDRIHEQFF TGTGCCAGCAGTGCGCCAGATCGTATCCATGAGCAGTTCTTC
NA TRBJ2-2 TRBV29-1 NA CSLIKGTGELFF TGCAGCTTAATAAAGGGCACCGGGGAGCTGTTTTTT
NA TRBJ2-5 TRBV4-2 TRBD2 CASSQASAGGLQETQYF TGTGCCAGCAGCCAAGCTTCCGCGGGAGGTCTCCAAGAGACCCAGTACTTC
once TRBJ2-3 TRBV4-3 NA CASSQDTTGTDTQYF TGCGCCAGCAGCCAAGATACGACAGGCACAGATACGCAGTATTTT
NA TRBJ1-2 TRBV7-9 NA CASSVSRQGWYGYTF TGTGCCAGCAGCGTTTCTCGACAAGGCTGGTATGGCTACACCTTC
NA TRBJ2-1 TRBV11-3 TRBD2 CASSGTGTSGSSYNEQFF TGTGCCAGCAGCGGTACCGGGACTAGCGGAAGCTCCTACAATGAGCAGTTCTTC
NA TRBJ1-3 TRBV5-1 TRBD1 CASSPGGQGGNTIYF TGCGCCAGCAGCCCCGGGGGACAGGGTGGAAACACCATATATTTT
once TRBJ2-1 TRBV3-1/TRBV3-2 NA CASGQRQQFF TGTGCCAGCGGGCAACGGCAGCAGTTCTTC
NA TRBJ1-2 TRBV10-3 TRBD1 CAIRSTGGIYGYTF TGTGCCATCAGATCGACAGGGGGCATCTATGGCTACACCTTC
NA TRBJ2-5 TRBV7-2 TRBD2 CASSPEDSGVQETQYF TGTGCCAGCAGCCCAGAGGATAGCGGGGTCCAAGAGACCCAGTACTTC
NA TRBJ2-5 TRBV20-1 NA CSARRETQYF TGCAGTGCTAGACGAGAGACCCAGTACTTC
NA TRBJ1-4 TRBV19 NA CASSTESGEKLFF TGTGCCAGTAGTACGGAGTCTGGGGAAAAACTGTTTTTT
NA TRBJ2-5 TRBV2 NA CASSDRGTQYF TGTGCCAGCAGTGACCGGGGGACCCAGTACTTC
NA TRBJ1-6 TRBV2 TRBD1 CASSDLGTGNSPLHF TGTGCCAGCAGTGATCTCGGGACAGGCAATTCACCCCTCCACTTT
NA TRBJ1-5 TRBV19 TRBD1 CASAPRIIRGEQPQHF TGTGCCAGCGCCCCCAGGATCATCAGGGGGGAGCAGCCCCAGCATTTT
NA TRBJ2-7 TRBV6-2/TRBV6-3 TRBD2 CASSYRPSGSYEQYF TGTGCCAGCAGTTACCGGCCTAGCGGGAGCTACGAGCAGTACTTC
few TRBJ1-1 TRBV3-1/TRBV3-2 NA CASRKLGTEAFF TGTGCCAGCCGGAAATTGGGTACTGAAGCTTTCTTT
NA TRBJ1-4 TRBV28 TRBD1 CASSLLGQGAREKLFF TGTGCCAGCAGTCTTCTCGGACAGGGGGCTCGCGAAAAACTGTTTTTT
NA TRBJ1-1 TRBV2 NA CASSTDSMNTEAFF TGTGCCAGCAGTACGGACAGCATGAACACTGAAGCTTTCTTT
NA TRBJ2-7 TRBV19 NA CASSTGVQSYEQYF TGTGCCAGTAGTACAGGGGTCCAATCCTACGAGCAGTACTTC
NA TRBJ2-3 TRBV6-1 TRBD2 CASSEGTSGGSTDTQYF TGTGCCAGCAGTGAGGGGACTAGCGGGGGGAGCACAGATACGCAGTATTTT
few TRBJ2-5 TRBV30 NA CAWSEVTQYF TGTGCCTGGAGTGAAGTGACCCAGTACTTC
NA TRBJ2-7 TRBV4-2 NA CASSQEGIPYEQYF TGTGCCAGCAGCCAAGAGGGCATCCCCTACGAGCAGTACTTC
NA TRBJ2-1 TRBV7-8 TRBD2 CASSTPTSGSYNEQFF TGTGCCAGCAGCACCCCGACTAGCGGTTCCTACAATGAGCAGTTCTTC
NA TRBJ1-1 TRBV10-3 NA CAISEETGSGTEAFF TGTGCCATCAGTGAGGAAACAGGGTCGGGGACTGAAGCTTTCTTT
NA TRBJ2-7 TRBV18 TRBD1 CASSPGTGDSEQYF TGTGCCAGCTCCCCGGGGACAGGGGATTCCGAGCAGTACTTC
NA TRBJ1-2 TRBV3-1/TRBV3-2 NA CASSQPSTPFHYGYTF TGTGCCAGCAGCCAACCCTCCACGCCATTTCACTATGGCTACACCTTC
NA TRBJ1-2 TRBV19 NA CASSAGPITDYGYTF TGTGCCAGTAGCGCGGGACCCATAACGGACTATGGCTACACCTTC
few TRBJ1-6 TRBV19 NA CASSNLGRIDSPLHF TGTGCCAGTAGTAATCTCGGGCGGATTGATTCACCCCTCCACTTT
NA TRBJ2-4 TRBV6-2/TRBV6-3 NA CASSSFLLAKNIQYF TGTGCCAGCAGTTCCTTCCTCTTAGCCAAAAACATTCAGTACTTC